This T cell receptor beta chain was identified in a study of blood T cell repertoires in COVID-19. Study information: Specimens from acute and convalescent COVID-19 originated in the United States, Italy and Spain.

Here immunoSEQ multiplex PCR was the method, and the copy in TCRdb shows in-frame clones only, minus some. The sample records 250,000 to 300,000 clones, around 84% being singletons. V lost 4 bases, J lost 6 bases, and 14 bases lay in between. CDR3 length equals 15 residues. Per the germline V gene, CDR1 is SGHNT and CDR2 is YYREEE (reference sequence). This clone was observed a single time. This rearrangement joins TRBV5-4 to TRBJ1-6; D remains unclear. The sequence was collected from a man aged 40-49 years who had been exposed to COVID-19. Sequencing was done on a sample of PBMCs or T cells enriched from blood (not recorded which). The CDR3 loop reads CASSHGDSTNSPLHF. CDR3 nucleotide sequence: TGTGCCAGCAGCCACGGCGACTCGACTAATTCACCCCTCCACTTT.